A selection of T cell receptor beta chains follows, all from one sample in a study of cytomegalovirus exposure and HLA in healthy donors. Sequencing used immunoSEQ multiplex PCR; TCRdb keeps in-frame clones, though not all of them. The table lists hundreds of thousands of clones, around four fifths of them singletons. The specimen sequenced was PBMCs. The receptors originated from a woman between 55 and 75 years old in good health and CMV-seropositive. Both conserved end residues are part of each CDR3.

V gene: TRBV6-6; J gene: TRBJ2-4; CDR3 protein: CASSYWGTGENIQYF
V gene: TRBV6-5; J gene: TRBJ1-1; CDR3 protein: CASSYGRGEAFF
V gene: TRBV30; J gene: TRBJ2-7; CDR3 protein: CAWNSGTGVYEQYF
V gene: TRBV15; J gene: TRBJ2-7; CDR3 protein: CATSRGDSNYEQYF
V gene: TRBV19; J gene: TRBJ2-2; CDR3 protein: CASSPLETSTGELFF
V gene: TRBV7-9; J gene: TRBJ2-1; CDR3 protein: CASSVGTGSYNEQFF
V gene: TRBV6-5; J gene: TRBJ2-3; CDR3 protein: CASSRGRTDTQYF
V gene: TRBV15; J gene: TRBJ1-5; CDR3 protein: CATSRDTGQGALGAQHF
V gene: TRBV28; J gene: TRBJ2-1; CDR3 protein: CASLVLAAPNEQFF
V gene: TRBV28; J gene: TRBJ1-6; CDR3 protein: CASRGTNSPLHF
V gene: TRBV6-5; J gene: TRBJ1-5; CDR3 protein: CASSYVWGANQPQHF
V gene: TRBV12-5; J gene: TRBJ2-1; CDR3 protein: CASGLTLVGEQFF
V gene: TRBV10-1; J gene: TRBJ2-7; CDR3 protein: CASSESIRAGGDYEQYF
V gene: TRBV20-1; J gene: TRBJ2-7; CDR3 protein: CSVGLPYEQYF
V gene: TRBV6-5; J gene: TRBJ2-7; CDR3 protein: CASSYSLAGAYEQYF
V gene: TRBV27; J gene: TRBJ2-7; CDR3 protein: CASSRDRGDEQYF
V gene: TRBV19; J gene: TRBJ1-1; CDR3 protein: CAILGQGMNTEAFF
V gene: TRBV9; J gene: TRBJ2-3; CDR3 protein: CASSVGAGDTDTQYF
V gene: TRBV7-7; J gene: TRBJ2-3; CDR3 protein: CASSQGGYTDTQYF
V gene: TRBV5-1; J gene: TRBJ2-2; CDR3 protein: CASSSLRGPTGELFF
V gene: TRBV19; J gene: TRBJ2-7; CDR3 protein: CASSTSGYEQYF
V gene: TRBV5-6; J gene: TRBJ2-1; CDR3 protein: CASSLSYTEQFF
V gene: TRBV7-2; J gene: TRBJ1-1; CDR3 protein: CASSLNRDINTEAFF
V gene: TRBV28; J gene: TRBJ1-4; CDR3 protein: CASSSGQEKKKLFF
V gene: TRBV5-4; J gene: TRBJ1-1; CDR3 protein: CASSQGQGDTEAFF
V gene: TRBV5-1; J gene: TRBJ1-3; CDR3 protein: CASTEGPNSGNTIYF
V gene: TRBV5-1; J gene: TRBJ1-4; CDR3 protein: CASTLLTGGNEKLFF
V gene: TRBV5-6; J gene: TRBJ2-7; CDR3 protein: CASSLYQGPSYEQYF
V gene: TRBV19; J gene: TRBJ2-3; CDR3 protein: CASSRETGADTQYF
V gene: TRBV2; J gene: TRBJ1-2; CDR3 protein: CASKGTGYSGYTF
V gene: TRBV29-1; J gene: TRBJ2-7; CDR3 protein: CSVARDFPYEQYF
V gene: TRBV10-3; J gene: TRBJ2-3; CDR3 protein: CAISDPKSGLTQYF
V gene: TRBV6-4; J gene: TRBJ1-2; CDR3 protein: CASSVLGVNYGYTF
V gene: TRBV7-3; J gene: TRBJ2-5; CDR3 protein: CASSPRQGEKTQYF
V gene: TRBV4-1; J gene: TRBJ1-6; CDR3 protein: CASSQYGSSYNSPLHF
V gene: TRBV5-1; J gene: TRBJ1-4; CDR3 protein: CASSSTGGSEKLFF
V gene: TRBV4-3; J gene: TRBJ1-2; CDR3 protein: CASSQVGDRGHYGYTF
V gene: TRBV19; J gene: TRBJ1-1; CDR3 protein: CASSIDRGTEAFF
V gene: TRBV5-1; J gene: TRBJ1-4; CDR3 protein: CASSLLGGVEEKLFF
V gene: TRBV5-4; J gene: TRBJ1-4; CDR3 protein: CASSLLGQSNEKLFF
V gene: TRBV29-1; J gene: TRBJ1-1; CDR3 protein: CSVWGTLEQNTEAFF
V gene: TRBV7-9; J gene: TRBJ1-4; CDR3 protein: CSSSLKESNEKLFF